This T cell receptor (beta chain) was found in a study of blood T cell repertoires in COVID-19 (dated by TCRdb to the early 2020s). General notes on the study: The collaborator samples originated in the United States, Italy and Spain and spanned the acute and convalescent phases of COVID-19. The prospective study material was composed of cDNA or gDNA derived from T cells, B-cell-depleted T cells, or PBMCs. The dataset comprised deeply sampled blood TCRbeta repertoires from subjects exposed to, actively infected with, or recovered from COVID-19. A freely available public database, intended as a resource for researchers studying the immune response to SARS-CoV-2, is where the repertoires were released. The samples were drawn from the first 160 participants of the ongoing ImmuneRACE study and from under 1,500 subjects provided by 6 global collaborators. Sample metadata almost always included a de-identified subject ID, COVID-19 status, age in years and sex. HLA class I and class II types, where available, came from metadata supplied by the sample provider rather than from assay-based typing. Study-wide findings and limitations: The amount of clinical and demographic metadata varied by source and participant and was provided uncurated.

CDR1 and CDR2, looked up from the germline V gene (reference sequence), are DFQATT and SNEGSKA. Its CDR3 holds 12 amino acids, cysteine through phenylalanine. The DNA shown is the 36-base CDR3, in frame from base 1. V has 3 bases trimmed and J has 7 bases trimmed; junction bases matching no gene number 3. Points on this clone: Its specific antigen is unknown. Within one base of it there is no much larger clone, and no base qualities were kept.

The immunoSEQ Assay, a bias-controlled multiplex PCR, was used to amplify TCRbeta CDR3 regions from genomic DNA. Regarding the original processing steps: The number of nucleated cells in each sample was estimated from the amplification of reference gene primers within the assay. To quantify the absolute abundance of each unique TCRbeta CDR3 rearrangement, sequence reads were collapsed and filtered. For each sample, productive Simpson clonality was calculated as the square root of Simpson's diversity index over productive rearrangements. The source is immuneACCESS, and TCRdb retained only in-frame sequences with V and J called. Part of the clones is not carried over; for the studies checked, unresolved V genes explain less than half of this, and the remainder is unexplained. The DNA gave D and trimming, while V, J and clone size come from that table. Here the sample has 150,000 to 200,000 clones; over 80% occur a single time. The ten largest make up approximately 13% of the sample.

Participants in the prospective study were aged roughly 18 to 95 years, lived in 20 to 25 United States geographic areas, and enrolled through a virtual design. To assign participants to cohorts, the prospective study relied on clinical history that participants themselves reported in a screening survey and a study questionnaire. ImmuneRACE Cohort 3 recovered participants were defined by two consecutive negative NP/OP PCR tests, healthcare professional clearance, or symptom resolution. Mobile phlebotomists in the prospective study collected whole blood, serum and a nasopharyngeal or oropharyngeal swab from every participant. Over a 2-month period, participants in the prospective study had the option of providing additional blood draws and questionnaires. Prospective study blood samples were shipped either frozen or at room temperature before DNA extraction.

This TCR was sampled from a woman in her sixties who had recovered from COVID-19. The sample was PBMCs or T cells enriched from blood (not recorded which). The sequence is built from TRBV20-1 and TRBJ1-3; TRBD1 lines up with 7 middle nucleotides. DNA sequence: TGCAGTGCTAGTAGACAGGGTAACACCATATATTTT. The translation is CSASRQGNTIYF.